A selection of T cell receptor beta chains follows, all from one sample in a study of PD-1 blockade in classical Hodgkin lymphoma. Sequencing was performed with immunoSEQ multiplex PCR; in TCRdb, only in-frame clones are kept and a portion is missing. In the table there are 15,000 or so clones, about nine tenths of which are singletons. The sample consisted of CD4+ T cells from blood, taken before the fourth cycle of nivolumab. These receptors originate from a human donor with classical Hodgkin lymphoma. The CDR3 runs from the conserved cysteine through the conserved F or W. The order of the fields is D gene, V gene, J gene, clone size, CDR3 DNA, CDR3 protein. D genes are given only for firm matches. Rows give clone size only sometimes, using once, few, many, or a class for an expanded clone.

d_call: NA; v_call: TRBV5-1; j_call: TRBJ2-5; clone_size: few; cdr3_nt: TGCGCCAGCAGCCCACTAGTTACTCAAGAGACCCAGTACTTC; cdr3_aa: CASSPLVTQETQYF
d_call: NA; v_call: TRBV7-3; j_call: TRBJ2-2; clone_size: NA; cdr3_nt: TGTGCCAGCAGCTTAACCCTGAACACCGGGGAGCTGTTTTTT; cdr3_aa: CASSLTLNTGELFF
d_call: NA; v_call: TRBV5-1; j_call: TRBJ2-2; clone_size: NA; cdr3_nt: TGCGCCAGCAACCCGACTCAGGGCACCGGGGAGCTGTTTTTT; cdr3_aa: CASNPTQGTGELFF
d_call: NA; v_call: TRBV7-3; j_call: TRBJ2-2; clone_size: NA; cdr3_nt: TGTGCCAGCAGCTTAGGGGGTTCTGGTCCCCGGGAGCTGTTTTTT; cdr3_aa: CASSLGGSGPRELFF
d_call: NA; v_call: TRBV28; j_call: TRBJ2-7; clone_size: NA; cdr3_nt: TGTGCCAGCAGTTTGCTTAGTGTGTACGAGCAGTACTTC; cdr3_aa: CASSLLSVYEQYF
d_call: NA; v_call: TRBV27; j_call: TRBJ1-2; clone_size: NA; cdr3_nt: TGTGCCAGCATGTTCAGGGGTGGGGGCTACACCTTC; cdr3_aa: CASMFRGGGYTF
d_call: TRBD1; v_call: TRBV2; j_call: TRBJ1-4; clone_size: once; cdr3_nt: TGTGCCAGCAGACAGGGGGAAGAAAAACTGTTTTTT; cdr3_aa: CASRQGEEKLFF
d_call: NA; v_call: TRBV30; j_call: TRBJ1-4; clone_size: NA; cdr3_nt: TGTGCCTGGTCCGCAGCAATTAATGAAAAACTGTTTTTT; cdr3_aa: CAWSAAINEKLFF
d_call: TRBD2; v_call: TRBV19; j_call: TRBJ2-1; clone_size: NA; cdr3_nt: TGTGCCAGTAGTATAGATGCTAGCGGAACGACCTATGAGCGGTTCTTC; cdr3_aa: CASSIDASGTTYERFF
d_call: NA; v_call: TRBV5-5; j_call: TRBJ2-5; clone_size: NA; cdr3_nt: TGTGCCAGCAGCCTAGGGACGGGAAAAGAGACCCAGTACTTC; cdr3_aa: CASSLGTGKETQYF
d_call: TRBD2; v_call: TRBV6-1; j_call: TRBJ2-5; clone_size: NA; cdr3_nt: TGTGCCAGCAGAATCAGCGGGGGGTTAGAGACCCAGTACTTC; cdr3_aa: CASRISGGLETQYF
d_call: TRBD1; v_call: TRBV5-1; j_call: TRBJ1-2; clone_size: NA; cdr3_nt: TGCGCCAGCAGCTTGTCATCTTTAGGACAGGACTATGGCTACACCTTC; cdr3_aa: CASSLSSLGQDYGYTF
d_call: NA; v_call: TRBV11-2; j_call: TRBJ2-2; clone_size: NA; cdr3_nt: TGTGCCAGCACCGAAGACTTTTGGGCCGGGGAGCTGTTTTTT; cdr3_aa: CASTEDFWAGELFF
d_call: TRBD2; v_call: TRBV4-1; j_call: TRBJ2-3; clone_size: NA; cdr3_nt: TGCGCCAGCAGCCCGGGACTAGCGGGCGGAGATACGCAGTATTTT; cdr3_aa: CASSPGLAGGDTQYF
d_call: NA; v_call: TRBV9; j_call: TRBJ2-2; clone_size: NA; cdr3_nt: TGTGCCAGCAGCGCCTCCACCAGGGGATACGGGGAGCTGTTTTTT; cdr3_aa: CASSASTRGYGELFF
d_call: TRBD1; v_call: TRBV5-6; j_call: TRBJ2-1; clone_size: NA; cdr3_nt: TGTGCCAGCAGCACTAATACCGGGACAGGGATCAATGAGCAGTTCTTC; cdr3_aa: CASSTNTGTGINEQFF
d_call: NA; v_call: TRBV4-1; j_call: TRBJ2-7; clone_size: NA; cdr3_nt: TGCGCCAGCAGCAGACGAGGGGACGGGGGTGCCGACGAGCAGTACTTC; cdr3_aa: CASSRRGDGGADEQYF
d_call: TRBD1; v_call: TRBV6-5; j_call: TRBJ2-7; clone_size: NA; cdr3_nt: TGTGCCAGCAGAACGACAGGGGGCAGCGACGAGCAGTACTTC; cdr3_aa: CASRTTGGSDEQYF
d_call: NA; v_call: TRBV6-1; j_call: TRBJ1-2; clone_size: NA; cdr3_nt: TGTGCCAGCAGTGAAGTTAACAGCGTCTATGGCTACACCTTC; cdr3_aa: CASSEVNSVYGYTF
d_call: NA; v_call: TRBV19; j_call: TRBJ2-3; clone_size: NA; cdr3_nt: TGTGCCTGCAGGGTAGGGAGCTTAGCCACAGATACGCAGTATTTT; cdr3_aa: CACRVGSLATDTQYF
d_call: NA; v_call: TRBV18; j_call: TRBJ1-2; clone_size: NA; cdr3_nt: TGTGCCAGCTCAGTACTACGTGCTCAGGGCTACATCTTC; cdr3_aa: CASSVLRAQGYIF
d_call: NA; v_call: TRBV2; j_call: TRBJ2-2; clone_size: once; cdr3_nt: TGTGCCAGCAGTGATTTCTACAGGATAGCGAACACCGGGGAGCTGTTTTTT; cdr3_aa: CASSDFYRIANTGELFF
d_call: NA; v_call: TRBV10-1; j_call: TRBJ2-1; clone_size: NA; cdr3_nt: TGCGCCAGCAGCACGGGACTGAATACAATTAGTGAGCAGTTCTTC; cdr3_aa: CASSTGLNTISEQFF
d_call: TRBD1; v_call: TRBV5-1; j_call: TRBJ2-7; clone_size: NA; cdr3_nt: TGCGCCAGCAGCGGGGGACAGCCCGCCTACGAGCAGTACTTC; cdr3_aa: CASSGGQPAYEQYF
d_call: NA; v_call: TRBV28; j_call: TRBJ2-1; clone_size: NA; cdr3_nt: TGTGCCAGCAGTCCCATCGGTGCTTTGAGTGAGCAGTTCTTC; cdr3_aa: CASSPIGALSEQFF
d_call: NA; v_call: TRBV30; j_call: TRBJ2-5; clone_size: NA; cdr3_nt: TGTGCCTGGAGTGTACAGCCCTGGGGGGAGACCCAGTACTTC; cdr3_aa: CAWSVQPWGETQYF
d_call: NA; v_call: TRBV7-2; j_call: TRBJ1-1; clone_size: few; cdr3_nt: TGTGCCAGCAGCTTATCTAGACAGGTGAACACTGAAGCTTTCTTT; cdr3_aa: CASSLSRQVNTEAFF
d_call: TRBD2; v_call: TRBV6-1; j_call: TRBJ2-1; clone_size: NA; cdr3_nt: TGTGCCAGCAGGACCGGGACTAGCGGAAACAATGAGCAGTTCTTC; cdr3_aa: CASRTGTSGNNEQFF
d_call: TRBD2; v_call: TRBV6-1; j_call: TRBJ2-3; clone_size: NA; cdr3_nt: TGTGCCAGCAGTGCGGGACTAGCGCCAGCGGTAGATACGCAGTATTTT; cdr3_aa: CASSAGLAPAVDTQYF
d_call: NA; v_call: TRBV28; j_call: TRBJ1-3; clone_size: NA; cdr3_nt: TGTGCCAGCAGTTTAAGGGGAACTGGGGTCCTCTCTGGAAACACCATATATTTT; cdr3_aa: CASSLRGTGVLSGNTIYF
d_call: NA; v_call: TRBV28; j_call: TRBJ2-1; clone_size: NA; cdr3_nt: TGTGCCAGCAGTGAGGGCGGGTTTGACTTGAATGAGCAGTTCTTC; cdr3_aa: CASSEGGFDLNEQFF
d_call: NA; v_call: TRBV29-1; j_call: TRBJ1-1; clone_size: NA; cdr3_nt: TGCAGCGTACTGGACAACAGATACACTGAAGCTTTCTTT; cdr3_aa: CSVLDNRYTEAFF
d_call: TRBD1; v_call: TRBV28; j_call: TRBJ2-7; clone_size: NA; cdr3_nt: TGTGCCAGCAGCCGGGACAGTTCTTCCGAGCAGTACTTC; cdr3_aa: CASSRDSSSEQYF
d_call: TRBD1; v_call: TRBV18; j_call: TRBJ1-4; clone_size: NA; cdr3_nt: TGTGCCAGCTCACCCACCACAGGGGGACTGTTTTTT; cdr3_aa: CASSPTTGGLFF
d_call: NA; v_call: TRBV7-2; j_call: TRBJ2-2; clone_size: NA; cdr3_nt: TGTGCCAGCAGCTTCAGGGTTTTGACCGGGGAGCTGTTTTTT; cdr3_aa: CASSFRVLTGELFF
d_call: NA; v_call: TRBV20-1; j_call: TRBJ2-1; clone_size: NA; cdr3_nt: TGCAGTGCTGTATCGGGGAATGAGCAGTTCTTC; cdr3_aa: CSAVSGNEQFF
d_call: TRBD1; v_call: TRBV5-1; j_call: TRBJ2-7; clone_size: NA; cdr3_nt: TGCGCCAGCAGCTCAACAGGGGTCTTTTACGAGCAGTACTTC; cdr3_aa: CASSSTGVFYEQYF
d_call: TRBD1; v_call: TRBV9; j_call: TRBJ1-4; clone_size: NA; cdr3_nt: TGTGCCAGCAGCGACCGACAGGGATTTGGTGAAAAACTGTTTTTT; cdr3_aa: CASSDRQGFGEKLFF
d_call: TRBD1; v_call: TRBV5-4; j_call: TRBJ2-1; clone_size: NA; cdr3_nt: TGTGCCAGCAGCTCCCGCCCCGGGACAGGGGAATCCAATGAGCAGTTCTTC; cdr3_aa: CASSSRPGTGESNEQFF
d_call: TRBD1; v_call: TRBV5-1; j_call: TRBJ2-2; clone_size: NA; cdr3_nt: TGCGCCAGCAGCCGGGACAGGAACACCGGGGAGCTGTTTTTT; cdr3_aa: CASSRDRNTGELFF
d_call: NA; v_call: TRBV29-1; j_call: TRBJ1-2; clone_size: NA; cdr3_nt: TGCAGCGTTGAGAAGGGGTTTGAAGGCTACACCTTC; cdr3_aa: CSVEKGFEGYTF
d_call: TRBD2; v_call: TRBV5-1; j_call: TRBJ2-1; clone_size: NA; cdr3_nt: TGCGCCAGCACCGATACGGGAGGAGCCTACAATGAGCAGTTCTTC; cdr3_aa: CASTDTGGAYNEQFF
d_call: TRBD1; v_call: TRBV28; j_call: TRBJ2-6; clone_size: NA; cdr3_nt: TGTGCCAGCAGTTTTGGTCGACAGGGAAACCCTGGGGCCAACGTCCTGACTTTC; cdr3_aa: CASSFGRQGNPGANVLTF
d_call: TRBD1; v_call: TRBV10-3; j_call: TRBJ2-6; clone_size: NA; cdr3_nt: TGTGCCATCAAAACAGGACAGGGAAGGCCTGGGGCCAACGTCCTGACTTTC; cdr3_aa: CAIKTGQGRPGANVLTF
d_call: NA; v_call: TRBV18; j_call: TRBJ1-1; clone_size: few; cdr3_nt: TGTGCCAGCTCACCCCAGGCTTCGAACACTGAAGCTTTCTTT; cdr3_aa: CASSPQASNTEAFF
d_call: NA; v_call: TRBV14; j_call: TRBJ2-1; clone_size: once; cdr3_nt: TGTGCCAGCAGTCTGTTAGATCAGAATGAGCAGTTCTTC; cdr3_aa: CASSLLDQNEQFF
d_call: TRBD2; v_call: TRBV9; j_call: TRBJ2-2; clone_size: NA; cdr3_nt: TGTGCCAGCAGCGCTTCCTTAGCGGGGGGGTACACCGGGGAGCTGTTTTTT; cdr3_aa: CASSASLAGGYTGELFF
d_call: NA; v_call: TRBV5-6; j_call: TRBJ2-7; clone_size: NA; cdr3_nt: TGTGCCAGCAGCACTTTAGGAGCCCAAAACTACGAGCAGTACTTC; cdr3_aa: CASSTLGAQNYEQYF
d_call: NA; v_call: TRBV19; j_call: TRBJ2-5; clone_size: NA; cdr3_nt: TGTGCCAGTAGTATGACCGGTCGGCCAGACCAAGAGACCCAGTACTTC; cdr3_aa: CASSMTGRPDQETQYF
d_call: NA; v_call: TRBV20-1; j_call: TRBJ2-5; clone_size: NA; cdr3_nt: TGCAGTGCTAGAGGGCGAAAGACCCAGTACTTC; cdr3_aa: CSARGRKTQYF
d_call: NA; v_call: TRBV7-6; j_call: TRBJ1-1; clone_size: NA; cdr3_nt: TGTGCCAGCAGCTTGGAAGTCCTTTCGAACACTGAAGCTTTCTTT; cdr3_aa: CASSLEVLSNTEAFF
d_call: TRBD1; v_call: TRBV6-6; j_call: TRBJ2-3; clone_size: NA; cdr3_nt: TGTGCCAGCAGTTACACGGGACAGTCCACAGATACGCAGTATTTT; cdr3_aa: CASSYTGQSTDTQYF
d_call: NA; v_call: TRBV7-2; j_call: TRBJ2-3; clone_size: NA; cdr3_nt: TGTGCCAGCAGCTTATCCAAAACTAGCACAGATACGCAGTATTTT; cdr3_aa: CASSLSKTSTDTQYF
d_call: NA; v_call: TRBV9; j_call: TRBJ1-1; clone_size: NA; cdr3_nt: TGTGCCAGCGGTCAGGGAATGGTGACTGAAGCTTTCTTT; cdr3_aa: CASGQGMVTEAFF
d_call: TRBD2; v_call: TRBV5-1; j_call: TRBJ2-1; clone_size: NA; cdr3_nt: TGCGCCAGCACCAGCGGGACCCAGGTGGCCAATGAGCAGTTCTTC; cdr3_aa: CASTSGTQVANEQFF
d_call: NA; v_call: TRBV11-3; j_call: TRBJ2-1; clone_size: few; cdr3_nt: TGTGCCAGCAGCCTTGACAATGAGCAGTTCTTC; cdr3_aa: CASSLDNEQFF
d_call: NA; v_call: TRBV7-9; j_call: TRBJ1-1; clone_size: NA; cdr3_nt: TGTGCCAGCAGCTTACAGGTAATTCCTTCCTTT; cdr3_aa: CASSLQVIPSF